This TCR beta chain comes out of a study of human T cells and chemical hapten exposure. This clonotype was recorded many times. Time point described: patch test 1, 2 weeks after DPC sensitization. Treatment denoted: therapeutic diphenylcyclopropenone sensitization with weekly scalp DPC. The donor pool consisted of alopecia patients aged 18 to 70 years, considered suitable for DPC. TCRdb re-analysed the RACE reads in MiXCR, keeping a single row per CDR3 protein. The data contain around 380,000 distinct CDR3 sequences, more than 4.5% of them seen just once; the ten biggest clones take up 2% to 2.5%. Germline assignment: CDR1 SGHVS and CDR2 FQNEAQ. The CDR3 runs 12 residues. The V end lost 5 bases, the J end lost 3 bases, and 7 bases lay between the germline ends.

The rearrangement uses TRBV7-8 and TRBJ1-1; no definite D call. This TCR derives from a woman aged 45-60 years with alopecia areata. Some clones in this sample may be carry-over from other donors' samples. Here the sequenced sample was whole blood, taken in connection with sensitization to the hapten diphenylcyclopropenone (DPC). The CDR3 loop is CASSDYDTEAFF. The CDR3 region has the DNA TGTGCCAGCAGCGATTACGACACTGAAGCTTTCTTT.